Listed below are T cell receptor beta chains from one sample, sequenced in a study of blood T cell repertoires in COVID-19. Assay: immunoSEQ multiplex PCR; the TCRdb copy retains only in-frame clones and omits some. Of roughly 410,000 clones detected, more than 70% appear once; the ten largest clones hold about 2.5%. The material sequenced was peripheral blood. These receptors were taken from an older woman with COVID-19, enrolled during active disease. The CDR3 runs from the conserved cysteine through the conserved F or W. The D gene is left open where the match is weak. Clone size is not always given. Where it is, it says once, few, many or a class for expanded clones.

clone_size,v_call,d_call,j_call,cdr3_aa,cdr3_nt
once,TRBV2,TRBD2,TRBJ2-5,CASSEGVAGGQETQYF,TGTGCCAGCAGTGAAGGGGTAGCGGGGGGCCAAGAGACCCAGTACTTC
.,TRBV11-2,.,TRBJ2-5,CASSSDGILAKTQYF,TGTGCCAGCAGCTCCGATGGTATACTTGCGAAGACCCAGTACTTC
.,TRBV7-2,TRBD1,TRBJ1-4,CASSPGRDRTWKLFF,TGTGCCAGCAGCCCAGGAAGGGACAGGACGTGGAAACTGTTTTTT
.,TRBV29-1,.,TRBJ1-2,CSVGNREAGYTF,TGCAGCGTTGGCAACAGGGAAGCTGGCTACACCTTC
.,TRBV29-1,.,TRBJ2-2,CSVDGANTGELFF,TGCAGCGTTGATGGAGCGAACACCGGGGAGCTGTTTTTT
.,TRBV19,.,TRBJ2-1,CASSSGLHSEQFF,TGTGCCAGTAGTTCGGGACTCCATAGTGAGCAGTTCTTC
.,TRBV5-1,TRBD2,TRBJ2-7,CASSRTSGGNSYEQYF,TGCGCCAGCAGCAGGACTAGCGGGGGTAACTCCTACGAGCAGTACTTC
once,TRBV9,TRBD1,TRBJ2-3,CASSATGYPDTQYF,TGTGCCAGCAGCGCGACAGGGTATCCAGATACGCAGTATTTT
once,TRBV19,.,TRBJ2-1,CASSDTTGPIPPTNNEQFF,TGTGCCAGTAGTGACACGACAGGTCCCATTCCCCCAACTAACAATGAGCAGTTCTTC
.,TRBV3-1/TRBV3-2,TRBD1,TRBJ1-5,CASSRRQGLDSNQPQHF,TGTGCCAGCAGCCGCCGACAGGGGTTGGATAGCAATCAGCCCCAGCATTTT
once,TRBV10-3,.,TRBJ1-5,CATGGADQPQHF,TGTGCCACAGGCGGGGCGGATCAGCCCCAGCATTTT
.,TRBV6-5,.,TRBJ1-1,CASSYGGADTEAFF,TGTGCCAGCAGTTACGGAGGTGCGGACACTGAAGCTTTCTTT
once,TRBV28,TRBD2,TRBJ2-3,CASSLWLLAGSTDTQYF,TGTGCCAGCAGTTTATGGCTTCTAGCGGGGAGCACAGATACGCAGTATTTT
.,TRBV19,.,TRBJ2-5,CASSTGSSKSETQYF,TGTGCCAGTAGTACAGGTTCGTCGAAGTCGGAGACCCAGTACTTC
.,TRBV4-1,.,TRBJ2-5,CASSQSAALASQETQYF,TGCGCCAGCAGCCAATCGGCGGCCCTAGCAAGTCAAGAGACCCAGTACTTC
.,TRBV7-8,.,TRBJ1-5,CASSLGHGPQPQHF,TGTGCCAGCAGCTTAGGGCATGGCCCTCAGCCCCAGCATTTT
.,TRBV18,TRBD1,TRBJ2-4,CASSPPGQGQNIQYF,TGTGCCAGCTCACCCCCGGGACAGGGGCAAAACATTCAGTACTTC
.,TRBV3-1/TRBV3-2,.,TRBJ2-6,CASSRVVGANVLTF,TGTGCCAGCAGCCGTGTAGTCGGGGCCAACGTCCTGACTTTC
.,TRBV7-3,.,TRBJ1-6,CASRFAGNSPLHF,TGTGCCAGCCGTTTTGCGGGGAATTCACCCCTCCACTTT
.,TRBV19,.,TRBJ1-2,CASSIGRVVGYTF,TGTGCCAGTAGTATCGGCAGGGTGGTTGGCTACACCTTC
.,TRBV4-2,TRBD2,TRBJ2-5,CASSQEGGGLAGVRETQYF,TGTGCCAGCAGCCAAGAGGGCGGGGGACTAGCGGGGGTCCGGGAGACCCAGTACTTC
.,TRBV28,TRBD1,TRBJ2-5,CASSFLGGYRETQYF,TGTGCCAGCAGTTTCTTAGGGGGCTATAGAGAGACCCAGTACTTC
.,TRBV5-1,.,TRBJ1-1,CASSPRQNTEAFF,TGCGCCAGCAGCCCGAGACAGAACACTGAAGCTTTCTTT